The sequence of this T cell receptor (beta chain) was determined in a study of blood T cell repertoires in COVID-19. In the study's own analysis: Estimation of nucleated cell counts relied on the amplification of reference gene primers. TCRdb keeps only in-frame clones here, not all; method: immunoSEQ multiplex PCR. The DNA was the basis for D and trimming; V, J and clone size are from that table. The sample yields 310,000 or so clones, 87% seen once. The trim removed 5 bases at V and 5 bases at J, leaving 14 bases unmatched. This CDR3 has 17 amino acids. The V gene's germline CDR1 is ENHRY and CDR2 SYGVKD.

The sequence was collected from a woman younger than 45 who had recovered from COVID-19. The chain is built from TRBV10-3 and TRBJ2-1; TRBD1 matches 8 bases. The sequenced sample was PBMCs or T cells enriched from blood (not recorded which). CDR3 DNA: TGTGCCATCAGTAACTCGGCCATGGGGACAGGACACAATGAGCAGTTCTTC. Translation gives CAISNSAMGTGHNEQFF.